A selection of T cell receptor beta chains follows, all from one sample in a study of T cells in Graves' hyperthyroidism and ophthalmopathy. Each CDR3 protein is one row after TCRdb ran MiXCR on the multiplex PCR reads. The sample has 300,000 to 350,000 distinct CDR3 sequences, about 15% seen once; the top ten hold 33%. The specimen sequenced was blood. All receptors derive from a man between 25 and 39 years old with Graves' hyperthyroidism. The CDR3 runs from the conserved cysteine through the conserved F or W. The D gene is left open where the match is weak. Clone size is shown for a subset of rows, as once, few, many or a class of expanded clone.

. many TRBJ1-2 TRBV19 CATSPSVGARSGGYTF TGTGCCACCTCCCCATCCGTCGGGGCGCGTAGTGGTGGCTACACCTTC
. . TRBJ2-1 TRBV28 CASSLSHLYGNEQFF TGTGCCAGCAGTTTATCCCATCTTTACGGCAATGAGCAGTTCTTC
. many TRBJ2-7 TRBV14 CASSVRWDSYEQYF TGTGCCAGCAGCGTGAGATGGGACTCCTACGAGCAGTACTTC
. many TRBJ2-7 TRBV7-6 CASSFGPGRSSYEQYF TGTGCCAGCAGCTTTGGACCCGGAAGGAGCTCCTACGAGCAGTACTTC
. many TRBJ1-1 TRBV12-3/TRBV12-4 CASSLGGLMNTEAFF TGTGCCAGCAGCTTAGGGGGGCTGATGAACACTGAAGCTTTCTTT
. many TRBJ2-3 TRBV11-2 CASSVGGSDADTQYF TGTGCCAGCAGCGTAGGGGGAAGCGATGCAGATACGCAGTATTTT
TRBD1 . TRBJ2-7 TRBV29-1 CSVTGTGAHEQYF TGCAGCGTTACCGGGACAGGGGCCCACGAGCAGTACTTC
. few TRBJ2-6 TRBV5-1 CASSQSSGANVLTF TGCGCCAGCAGCCAGTCCTCTGGGGCCAACGTCCTGACTTTC
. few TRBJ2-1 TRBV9 CASSVSGMEQFF TGTGCCAGCAGCGTATCGGGGATGGAGCAGTTCTTC
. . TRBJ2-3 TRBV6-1 CASSSKGRGADTQYF TGTGCCAGCAGTTCAAAGGGGCGCGGGGCAGATACGCAGTATTTT
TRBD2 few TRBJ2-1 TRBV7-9 CASSPLGTSYRFF TGTGCCAGCAGCCCACTGGGGACTAGCTATCGGTTCTTC
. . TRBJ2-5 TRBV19 CASSSVVQETQYF TGTGCCAGTAGTAGTGTGGTGCAAGAGACCCAGTACTTC
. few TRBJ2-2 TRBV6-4 CASSGGGRELFF TGTGCCAGCAGTGGAGGTGGTCGGGAGCTGTTTTTT
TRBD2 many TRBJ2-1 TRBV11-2 CASSRLAGTNNEQFF TGTGCCAGCAGCCGGCTAGCGGGAACCAACAATGAGCAGTTCTTC
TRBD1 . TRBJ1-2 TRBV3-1 CASSQGWGQGNVRYGYTF TGTGCCAGCAGCCAAGGTTGGGGACAGGGAAACGTTCGTTATGGCTACACCTTC
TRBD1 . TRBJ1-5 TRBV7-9 CASSPSTGRSNQPQHF TGTGCCAGCAGCCCCTCGACAGGGCGAAGCAATCAGCCCCAGCATTTT
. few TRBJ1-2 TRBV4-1 CASSQGGGFYGYTF TGCGCCAGCAGCCAAGGGGGGGGCTTCTATGGCTACACCTTC
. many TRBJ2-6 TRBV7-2 CASSLDAGANVLTF TGTGCCAGCAGCTTAGACGCTGGGGCCAACGTCCTGACTTTC
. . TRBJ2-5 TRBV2 CASSLNGYSAQYF TGTGCCAGCAGCTTAAATGGATATTCGGCCCAGTACTTC
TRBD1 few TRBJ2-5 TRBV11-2 CASSPDRGYETQYF TGTGCCAGCAGCCCTGACAGGGGTTACGAGACCCAGTACTTC
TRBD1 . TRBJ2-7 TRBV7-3 CASGLGGQGYEQYF TGTGCCAGCGGCTTAGGTGGACAGGGCTACGAGCAGTACTTC
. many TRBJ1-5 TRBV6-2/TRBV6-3 CASSNGGEGNQPQHF TGTGCCAGCAGCAACGGGGGTGAGGGCAATCAGCCCCAGCATTTT
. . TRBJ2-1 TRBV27 CASSLLDRRAYNEQFF TGTGCCAGCAGTTTACTTGACAGACGAGCCTACAATGAGCAGTTCTTC
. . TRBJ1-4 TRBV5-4 CASSYNVGAEKLFF TGTGCCAGCAGCTACAACGTGGGAGCTGAAAAACTGTTTTTT
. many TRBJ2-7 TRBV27 CASSRNRVSHEQYF TGTGCCAGCAGCCGGAACAGGGTTTCCCACGAGCAGTACTTC
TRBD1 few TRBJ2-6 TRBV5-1 CASSSRDSAFSGANVLTF TGCGCCAGCAGCTCCCGGGACAGTGCCTTCTCTGGGGCCAACGTCCTGACTTTC
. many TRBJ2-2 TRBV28 CASVSFGPNTGELFF TGTGCCAGCGTGTCCTTCGGGCCCAACACCGGGGAGCTGTTTTTT
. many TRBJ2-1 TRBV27 CASSLRGWGHNEQFF TGTGCCAGCAGTTTAAGGGGATGGGGGCACAATGAGCAGTTCTTC
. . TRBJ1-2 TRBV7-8 CASSVEAGGDGYTF TGTGCCAGCAGCGTAGAGGCGGGGGGCGATGGCTACACCTTC
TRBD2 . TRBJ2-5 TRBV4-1 CASSLIGLAARPRYF TGCGCCAGCAGCCTAATAGGACTAGCGGCCCGACCCCGGTACTTC
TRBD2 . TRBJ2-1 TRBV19 CARAPLADSYNEQFF TGTGCCAGAGCCCCCCTAGCGGACTCCTACAATGAGCAGTTCTTC
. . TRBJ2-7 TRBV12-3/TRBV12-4 CASSLDRPREQYF TGTGCCAGCAGTTTAGACAGGCCTCGCGAGCAGTACTTC
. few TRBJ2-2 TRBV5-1 CASSWAKTEGELFF TGCGCCAGCAGCTGGGCCAAAACCGAGGGGGAGCTGTTTTTT
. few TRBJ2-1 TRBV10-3 CAINLPGRGQFF TGTGCCATCAACCTTCCAGGGAGAGGGCAGTTCTTC
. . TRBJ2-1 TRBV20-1 CSANARESTYNEQFF TGCAGTGCTAACGCCCGGGAATCTACCTACAATGAGCAGTTCTTC
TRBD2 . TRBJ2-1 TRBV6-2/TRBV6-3 CASSYGLAGVNEQFF TGTGCCAGCAGTTACGGCCTAGCGGGAGTGAATGAGCAGTTCTTC
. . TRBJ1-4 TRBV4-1 CASSQDHAAINEKLFF TGCGCCAGCAGCCAAGATCATGCGGCGATTAATGAAAAACTGTTTTTT
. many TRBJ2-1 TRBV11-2 CASSPRTGGSYNEQFF TGTGCCAGCAGCCCCCGGACTGGGGGCTCCTACAATGAGCAGTTCTTC
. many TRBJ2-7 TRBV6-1 CASSPETGEQYF TGTGCCAGCAGCCCAGAAACGGGAGAGCAGTACTTC
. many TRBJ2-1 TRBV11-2 CASSSLWPLAKEQFF TGTGCCAGCAGCTCCCTGTGGCCCCTAGCGAAGGAGCAGTTCTTC
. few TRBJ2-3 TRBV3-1 CASSHSDTQYF TGTGCCAGCAGCCATTCAGATACGCAGTATTTT
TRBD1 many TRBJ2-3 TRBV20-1 CSARGTGLSTDTQYF TGCAGTGCTAGAGGGACAGGGCTATCCACAGATACGCAGTATTTT
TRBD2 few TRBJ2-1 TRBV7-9 CASSVGTIYYNEQFF TGTGCCAGCAGCGTGGGGACTATTTACTACAATGAGCAGTTCTTC